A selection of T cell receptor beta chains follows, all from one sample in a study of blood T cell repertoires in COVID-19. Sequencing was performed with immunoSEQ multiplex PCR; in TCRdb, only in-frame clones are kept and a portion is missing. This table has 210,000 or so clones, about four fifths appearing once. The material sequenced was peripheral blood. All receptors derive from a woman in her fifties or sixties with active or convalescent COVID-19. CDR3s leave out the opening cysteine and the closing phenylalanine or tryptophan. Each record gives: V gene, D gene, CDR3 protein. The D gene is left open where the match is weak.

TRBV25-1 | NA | ASSEYGSNYGYT
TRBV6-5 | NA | ATRRDGDSNQPQH
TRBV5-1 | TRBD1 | ASSPGTGVGQPQH
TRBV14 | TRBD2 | ASSQGGGGASETQY
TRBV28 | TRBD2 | ASSSGLAYTGELF
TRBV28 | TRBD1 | ASSSQGAREKLF
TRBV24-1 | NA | ATSDSSRGDLQF
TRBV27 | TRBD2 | ASSLPSGRQNEQF
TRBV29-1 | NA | SVAQRAGSGNTIY
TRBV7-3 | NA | ASSLLGPPYNEQF
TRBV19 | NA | ASSTPSGVPPQH
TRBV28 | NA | ASSVSAQGVAKNIQY
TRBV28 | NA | ASSLMQGTGNTIY
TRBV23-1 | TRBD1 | ASSHPGTEIYNEQF
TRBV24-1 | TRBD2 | ATSDSGTSGLDTQY
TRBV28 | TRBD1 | ATLRQGIEAF
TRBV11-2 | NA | ASSSSKGRLEDEQY
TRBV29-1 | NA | SVEDRGTTYGYT
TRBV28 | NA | ASSTGYGYT
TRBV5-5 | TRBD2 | ASHRGGSTDTQY
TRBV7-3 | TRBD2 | ASSLGFSREADTQY
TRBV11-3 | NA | ASSLEAGQETQY
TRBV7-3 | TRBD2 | ASSLTVGTSGLSSYNEQF
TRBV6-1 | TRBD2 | ASSESGLAVYNEQF
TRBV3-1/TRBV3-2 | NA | ASSQDFQGGLNQPQH
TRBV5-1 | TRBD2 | ASSLGPGGSYEQY
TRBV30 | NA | AWRDKSSYNSPLH
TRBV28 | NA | ASSYGLPSGSGYT
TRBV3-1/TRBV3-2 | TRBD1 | ASSGTGGYGYT
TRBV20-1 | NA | SASARRYNEQF
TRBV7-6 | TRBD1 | ASSGPDRAVEAF
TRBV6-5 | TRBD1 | ASSSSTGVHQPQH
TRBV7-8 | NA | ASSPFDEQF
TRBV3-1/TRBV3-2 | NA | ASSQEGVPGANVLT
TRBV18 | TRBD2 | ASSPGLAGANTQY
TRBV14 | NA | ASSRRPGSTNEKLF
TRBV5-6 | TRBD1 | ASSPNLGTGGVGGYT
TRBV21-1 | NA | ASRDITDTQY
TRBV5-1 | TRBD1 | ASSGQGAAQTQY